This T cell receptor (beta chain) appears in the sequencing data of a study of T cell responses to AZD1222 COVID-19 vaccine. In its sample, this clone was seen once. Antigen specificity is unknown. Study-wide results and caveats: Nearly half of spike-specific TCRs reportedly target unmutated variant regions. All repertoire sampling was performed exclusively after the peak T cell response.

Produced via immunoSEQ multiplex PCR; TCRdb's table is partial and in-frame only. The sample lists more than 150,000 clones, 80% to 95% seen once, with under 11% in the top ten. The CDR3 is made up of 13 amino acids. Germline CDR1 reads KGHSH; CDR2 reads LQKENI. The germline V and J ends were trimmed by 6 bases and 2 bases, with 10 bases remaining between them. This chain connects TRBV18 to TRBJ1-1, with D unclear. The sequencing used peripheral blood, collected on day 0 of AZD1222 vaccination. The sequence came from an adult in good health. The CDR3 nucleotides read TGTGCCAGCTCGCCCGTCTCCAACACTGAAGCTTTCTTT. Its translation: CASSPVSNTEAFF.